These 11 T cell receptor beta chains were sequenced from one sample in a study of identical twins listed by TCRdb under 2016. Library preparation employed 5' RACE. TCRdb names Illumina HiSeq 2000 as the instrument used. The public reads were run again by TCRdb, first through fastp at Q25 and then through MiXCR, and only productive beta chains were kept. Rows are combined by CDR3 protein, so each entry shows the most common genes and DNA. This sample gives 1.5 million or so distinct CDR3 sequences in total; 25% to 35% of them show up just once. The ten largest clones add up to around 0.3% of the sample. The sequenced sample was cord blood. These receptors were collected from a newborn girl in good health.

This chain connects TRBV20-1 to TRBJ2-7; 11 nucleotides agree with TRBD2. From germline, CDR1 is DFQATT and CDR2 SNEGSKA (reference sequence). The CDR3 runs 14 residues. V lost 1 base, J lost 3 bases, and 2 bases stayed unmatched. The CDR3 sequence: CSARASGGFYEQYF. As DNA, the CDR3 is TGCAGTGCTAGAGCTAGCGGGGGGTTCTACGAGCAGTACTTC.

CDR3 DNA sequence: TGTGCCAGCAGCCCCGAAGCCAGGGGGGGCACTGAAGCTTTCTTT. Amino acid sequence: CASSPEARGGTEAFF. The chain has TRBV6-4 and TRBJ1-1, with TRBD1 identical over 7 bases. CDR1 and CDR2 from the germline V gene are MRHNA and SNTAGT. The length of the CDR3 is 15 residues. With V trimmed by 6 bases and J by 4 bases, 11 bases remained unmatched.

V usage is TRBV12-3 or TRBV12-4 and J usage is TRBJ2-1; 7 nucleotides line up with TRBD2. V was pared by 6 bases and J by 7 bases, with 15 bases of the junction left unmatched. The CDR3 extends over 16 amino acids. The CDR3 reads CASSPGVGGSLNEQFF. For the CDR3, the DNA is TGTGCCAGCAGCCCCGGGGTGGGAGGGAGTTTGAATGAGCAGTTCTTC.

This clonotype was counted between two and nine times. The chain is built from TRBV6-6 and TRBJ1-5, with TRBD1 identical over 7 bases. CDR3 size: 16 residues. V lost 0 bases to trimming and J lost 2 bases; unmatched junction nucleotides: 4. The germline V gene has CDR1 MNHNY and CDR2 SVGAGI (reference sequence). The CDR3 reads CASSYSFDRGNQPQHF. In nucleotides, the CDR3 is TGTGCCAGCAGTTACTCTTTCGACAGGGGCAATCAGCCCCAGCATTTT.

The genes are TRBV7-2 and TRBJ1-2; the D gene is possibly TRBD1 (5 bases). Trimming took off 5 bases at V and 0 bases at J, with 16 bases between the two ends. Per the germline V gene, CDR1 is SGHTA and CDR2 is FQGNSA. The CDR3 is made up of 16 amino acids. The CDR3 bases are TGTGCCAGCAGCACGGTAACGACAGTACCTAACTATGGCTACACCTTC. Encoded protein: CASSTVTTVPNYGYTF.

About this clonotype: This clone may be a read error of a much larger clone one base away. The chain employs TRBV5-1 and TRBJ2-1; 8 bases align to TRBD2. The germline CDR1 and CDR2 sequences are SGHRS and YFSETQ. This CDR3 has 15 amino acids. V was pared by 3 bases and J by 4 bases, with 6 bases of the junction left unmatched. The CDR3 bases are TGCGCCAGCAGCTCGGGGGGGACGCTTTACAATGAGCAGTTCTTC. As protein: CASSSGGTLYNEQFF.

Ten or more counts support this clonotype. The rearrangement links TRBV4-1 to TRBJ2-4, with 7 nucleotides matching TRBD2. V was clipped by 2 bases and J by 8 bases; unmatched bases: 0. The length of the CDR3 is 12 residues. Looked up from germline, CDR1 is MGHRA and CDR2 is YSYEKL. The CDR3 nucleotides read TGCGCCAGCAGCCAACTAGCGGACATTCAGTACTTC. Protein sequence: CASSQLADIQYF.

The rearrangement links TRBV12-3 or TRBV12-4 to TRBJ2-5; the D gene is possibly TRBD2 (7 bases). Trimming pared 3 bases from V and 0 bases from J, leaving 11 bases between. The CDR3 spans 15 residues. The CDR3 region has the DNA TGTGCCAGCAGTTTCGAGGGGGGGTACCAAGAGACCCAGTACTTC. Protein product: CASSFEGGYQETQYF.

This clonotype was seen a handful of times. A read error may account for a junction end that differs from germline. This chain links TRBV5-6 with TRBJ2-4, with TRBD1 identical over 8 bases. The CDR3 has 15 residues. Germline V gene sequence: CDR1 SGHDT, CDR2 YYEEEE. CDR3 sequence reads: CASTLGQGARNIQYF. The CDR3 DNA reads TGTGCCAGCACCTTGGGGCAGGGGGCAAGAAACATTCAGTACTTC.

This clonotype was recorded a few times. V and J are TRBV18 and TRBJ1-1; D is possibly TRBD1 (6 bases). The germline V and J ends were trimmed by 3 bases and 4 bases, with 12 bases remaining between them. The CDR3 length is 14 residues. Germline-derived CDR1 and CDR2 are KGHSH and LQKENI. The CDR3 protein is CASSPPKGGTEAFF. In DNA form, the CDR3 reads TGTGCCAGCTCACCGCCGAAGGGGGGCACTGAAGCTTTCTTT.

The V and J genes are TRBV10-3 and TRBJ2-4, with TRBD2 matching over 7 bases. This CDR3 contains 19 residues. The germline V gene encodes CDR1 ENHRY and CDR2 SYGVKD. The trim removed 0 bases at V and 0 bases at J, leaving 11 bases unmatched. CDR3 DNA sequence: TGTGCCATCAGTGAGTCTAGCGGGCTTACCACTCTAGCCAAAAACATTCAGTACTTC. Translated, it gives CAISESSGLTTLAKNIQYF.